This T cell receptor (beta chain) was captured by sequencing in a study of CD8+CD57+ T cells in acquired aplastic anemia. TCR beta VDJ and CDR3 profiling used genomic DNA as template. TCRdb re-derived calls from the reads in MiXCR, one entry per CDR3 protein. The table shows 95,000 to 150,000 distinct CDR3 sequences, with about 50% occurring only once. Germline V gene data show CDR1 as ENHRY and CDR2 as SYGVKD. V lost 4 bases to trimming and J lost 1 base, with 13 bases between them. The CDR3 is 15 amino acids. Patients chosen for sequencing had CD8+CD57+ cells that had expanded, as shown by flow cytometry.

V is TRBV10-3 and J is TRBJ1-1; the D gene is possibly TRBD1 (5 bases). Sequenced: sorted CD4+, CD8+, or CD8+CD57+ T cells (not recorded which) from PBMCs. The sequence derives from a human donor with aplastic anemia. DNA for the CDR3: TGTGCCATCAGTGCCCAGGGAATAGGGAACACTGAAGCTTTCTTT. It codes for CAISAQGIGNTEAFF.